The present entry profiles one T cell receptor (beta chain) with its context. The antigen remains unidentified. A much more abundant neighbour one base away suggests this may be a read error. The read terminates 3 residues ahead of where the CDR3 ends, so the germline J gene completes it. Diagnosis required reduced IgG, IgA and/or IgM with specific antibody deficiency. This sample is drawn from a study of T cell clonality in common variable immunodeficiency. The study, taken as a whole, reports: Compared with healthy controls, CVID subjects showed increased TCRbeta clonality, mostly in about a third. Patient heterogeneity in the CVID cohort limited correlations between repertoire features and clinical complications. Common variable immunodeficiency TCR beta sequences reportedly had fewer deletions and N-nucleotide insertions.

Losses at the gene ends were 4 bases for V and 3 bases for J; bases not matched to a gene: 7. Germline values: CDR1 SGHTA, CDR2 FQGTGA. CDR3 length: 16 amino acids. Assay: immunoSEQ multiplex PCR; the TCRdb copy retains only in-frame clones and omits some. The profile covers tens of thousands of clones, none occurring a single time. The receptor was derived from a human donor with common variable immunodeficiency. This chain connects TRBV7-3 to TRBJ2-1, with 9 bases matching TRBD1. Sequencing used peripheral blood mononuclear cells. CDR3 residues: CASSSPGQGRYNEQFF. The CDR3 bases that were read are TGTGCCAGCAGCTCCCCGGGACAGGGACGCTACAATGAG.